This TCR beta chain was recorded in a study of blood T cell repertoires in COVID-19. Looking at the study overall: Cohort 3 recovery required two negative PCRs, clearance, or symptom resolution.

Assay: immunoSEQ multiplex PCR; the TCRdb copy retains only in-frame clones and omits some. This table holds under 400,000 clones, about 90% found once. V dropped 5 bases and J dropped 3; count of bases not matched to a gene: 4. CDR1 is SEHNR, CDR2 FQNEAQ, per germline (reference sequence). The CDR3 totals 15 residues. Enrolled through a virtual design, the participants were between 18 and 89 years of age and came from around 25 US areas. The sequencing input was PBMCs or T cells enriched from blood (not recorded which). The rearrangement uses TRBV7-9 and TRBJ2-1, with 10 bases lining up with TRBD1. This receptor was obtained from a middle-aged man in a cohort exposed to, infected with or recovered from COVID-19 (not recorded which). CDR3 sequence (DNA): TGTGCCAGCAGCCGACAGGGGGCCGGCTACAATGAGCAGTTCTTC. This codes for CASSRQGAGYNEQFF.